This T cell receptor beta chain was recovered during a study of T cells after yellow fever vaccination. CDR3 length: 14 amino acids. V shed 4 bases and J shed 6 bases, with 13 bases lying between them. Germline V gene data show CDR1 as KGHDR and CDR2 as SFDVKD. This clonotype has ten or more counts. MiXCR was run by TCRdb on the 5' RACE reads, yielding one entry per CDR3 protein. The sample yields 90,000 to 150,000 distinct CDR3 sequences, about 7.8% seen once. The source of this sequence is a young man who received the YFV17D yellow fever vaccine. The sample in question was CD4+ T cells sorted from PBMCs, obtained about 49 days after the first yellow fever vaccination. The chain employs TRBV24-1 and TRBJ2-3; no firm D call. The CDR3 loop reads CATSDQPDPDTQYF. The CDR3 DNA reads as TGTGCCACCAGTGACCAACCGGACCCTGATACGCAGTATTTT.